The 5 T cell receptor beta chains presented below share a single source sample, sequenced in a study of T cell responses to AZD1222 COVID-19 vaccine. Assay used: immunoSEQ multiplex PCR; TCRdb lists only in-frame clones, some missing. The table includes 110,000 to 150,000 clones, over 75% detected once. The sample here was peripheral blood, taken on day 0 of AZD1222 vaccination. These receptor sequences come from an adult in good health.

The V call is TRBV7-2, the J call TRBJ2-3, with TRBD2 matching 8 bases. Trimming at V came to 5 bases and at J to 0 bases, leaving 7 bases not matched to a gene. The CDR3 sequence is 16 residues long. The germline V gene encodes CDR1 SGHTA and CDR2 FQGNSA. The CDR3 sequence: CASSPTSGTSTDTQYF. In nucleotides, the CDR3 is TGTGCCAGCAGCCCAACTAGCGGTACTAGCACAGATACGCAGTATTTT.

The chain links TRBV11-2 to TRBJ2-3, with TRBD2 identical over 11 bases. The CDR3 has 16 residues. V shed 5 bases and J 2 bases; nucleotides not matched to a gene: 6. CDR1 is SGHAT and CDR2 is FQNNGV in the germline V gene. The CDR3 loop reads CASSPGLAGSTDTQYF. The CDR3 nucleotides read TGTGCCAGCAGCCCCGGACTAGCGGGTTCCACAGATACGCAGTATTTT. Based on the CDR3 plus reference TRBV11-2 and TRBJ2-3, the full variable domain is EAGVAQSPRYKIIEKRQSVAFWCNPISGHATLYWYQQILGQGPKLLIQFQNNGVVDDSQLPKDRFSAERLKGVDSTLKIQPAKLEDSAVYLCASSPGLAGSTDTQYFGPGTRLTVL.

This chain joins TRBV19 and TRBJ2-1; D is undetermined. Germline V gives CDR1 LNHDA, CDR2 SQIVND (reference sequence). V was pared by 11 bases and J by 3 bases, with 8 bases between. The CDR3 covers 11 residues. This CDR3 reads CASGYYNEQFF. CDR3 nucleotide sequence: TGTGCCTCGGGCTACTACAATGAGCAGTTCTTC.

The chain uses TRBV19 and TRBJ2-3; 7 bases are a match to TRBD1. Losses at the gene ends were 7 bases for V and 15 bases for J; bases not matched to a gene: 10. The CDR3 contains 11 residues. Germline assignment: CDR1 LNHDA and CDR2 SQIVND (reference sequence). In DNA, the CDR3 is TGTGCCAGTACTCAGGGGGTGAATTGTTATTTT. This codes for CASTQGVNCYF.

V and J are TRBV19 and TRBJ1-5; TRBD1 is a possible D gene (6 bases). Trimming pared 7 bases from V and 6 bases from J, leaving 13 bases between. Germline V gene sequence: CDR1 LNHDA, CDR2 SQIVND (reference sequence). The CDR3 sequence is 13 residues long. The CDR3 DNA reads TGTGCCAGTACCCTCAGGGGCGCTCAGCCCCAGCATTTT. Residues: CASTLRGAQPQHF.